This note documents a single T cell receptor beta chain sequence. In terms of age and location, participants ranged from roughly 18 to 95 years and lived in 24 US areas. Germline V gene sequence: CDR1 MDHEN, CDR2 SYDVKM. The CDR3 contains 15 residues. V lost 3 bases and J lost 6, with 17 bases in between. Clones were sequenced by immunoSEQ multiplex PCR, and TCRdb holds only the in-frame ones, with some missing. This sample carries hundreds of thousands of clones, 85% of them seen once, and the ten largest clones take about 2.7%. These data are taken from a study of blood T cell repertoires in COVID-19.

The rearrangement uses TRBV28 and TRBJ1-2; TRBD1 is a possible D gene (6 bases). Material for sequencing was PBMCs or T cells enriched from blood (not recorded which). The TCR sequence derives from a woman aged 45 to 65 who had recovered from COVID-19. The CDR3 DNA is TGTGCCAGCAGTTTCAGCAACTCGCCAGGGGATGGCTACACCTTC. Translating gives CASSFSNSPGDGYTF.